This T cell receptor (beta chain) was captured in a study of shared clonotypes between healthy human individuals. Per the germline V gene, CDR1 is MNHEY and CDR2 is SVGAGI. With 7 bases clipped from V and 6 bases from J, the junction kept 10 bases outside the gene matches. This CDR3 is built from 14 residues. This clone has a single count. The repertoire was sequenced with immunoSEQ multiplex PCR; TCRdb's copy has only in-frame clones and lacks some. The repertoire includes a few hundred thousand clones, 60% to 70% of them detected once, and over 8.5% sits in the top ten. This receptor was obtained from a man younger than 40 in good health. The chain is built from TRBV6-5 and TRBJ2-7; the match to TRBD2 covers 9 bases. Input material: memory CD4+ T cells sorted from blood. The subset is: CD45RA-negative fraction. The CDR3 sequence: CASISASGTSEQYF. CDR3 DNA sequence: TGTGCCAGCATTTCAGCTAGCGGGACATCCGAGCAGTACTTC.